Each of the 6 T cell receptor beta chains below was sequenced from the same sample in a study of regulatory T cells in long-lasting Graves disease. Sample time point: persistent/refractory GD, antithyroid drugs over 5 years with positive TRAb. Isolated PBMC RNA provided the starting material for the TCR library. HTBI primers from iRepertoire and Arm-PCR of CDR3 regions yielded the TCR beta libraries. TCRdb fed the multiplex PCR reads into MiXCR, producing one record per CDR3 protein. Of fewer than 450,000 distinct CDR3 sequences in the sample, around a quarter were seen once. The specimen was peripheral blood mononuclear cells (PBMCs), collected when the disease was refractory, from a patient treated with antithyroid drugs. These receptors were obtained from a female donor with Graves disease.

This chain connects TRBV7-6 to TRBJ1-1, with 9 nucleotides matching TRBD1. Looked up from germline, CDR1 is SGHVS and CDR2 is FNYEAQ. Trimming took 6 bases from V and 2 from J; bases not matched to a gene: 13. The CDR3 is made up of 17 amino acids. The CDR3 bases are TGTGCCAGCAGAAAAAGTAAGGGACAGGGTATAAACACTGAAGCTTTCTTT. This encodes CASRKSKGQGINTEAFF.

This clonotype was seen only a few times. The V gene is TRBV20-1, the J gene TRBJ1-2, with 8 bases fitting TRBD1. CDR3 size: 13 residues. Per the germline V gene, CDR1 is DFQATT and CDR2 is SNEGSKA (reference sequence). V trimming: 5 bases; J trimming: 7 bases; junction bases outside the gene matches: 9. For the CDR3, the DNA is TGCAGTGCTGATCAGGGGGCGAGTGGTGGCTACACCTTC. Amino acids: CSADQGASGGYTF.

This chain connects TRBV7-2 to TRBJ1-4; 8 nucleotides agree with TRBD1. V dropped 3 bases and J dropped 10; count of bases not matched to a gene: 10. In germline, CDR1 is SGHTA, CDR2 FQGNSA. CDR3 length: 15 amino acids. DNA of the CDR3: TGTGCCAGCAGCTTTAACAGGGGGACATCGTCAAAACTGTTTTTT. Encoded protein: CASSFNRGTSSKLFF.

This rearrangement joins TRBV11-3 to TRBJ2-2; D tentatively reads TRBD1 or TRBD2 (5 bases each). Germline loops: CDR1 SGHNT, CDR2 YENEEA. The V gene lost 1 base and the J gene lost 7 bases, with 10 bases spanning the gap. The CDR3 runs to 14 residues. CDR3 sequence (DNA): TGTGCCAGCAGCTTAGGAGGGGTCGTCGGGGAGCTGTTTTTT. Translation: CASSLGGVVGELFF. The full variable domain, completed using reference TRBV11-3 and TRBJ2-2, is EAGVVQSPRYKIIEKKQPVAFWCNPISGHNTLYWYLQNLGQGPELLIRYENEEAVDDSQLPKDRFSAERLKGVDSTLKIQPAELGDSAVYLCASSLGGVVGELFFGEGSRLTVL.

This clonotype was found a few times. The chain carries TRBV19 and TRBJ2-7, with TRBD2 identical over 8 bases. V shed 5 bases and J 4 bases; nucleotides not matched to a gene: 16. The CDR3 sequence is 17 residues long. Germline V CDR1 and CDR2: LNHDA, SQIVND (reference sequence). The DNA of the CDR3 is TGTGCCAGTAGTCCTTTAATCGGGTCTAGCGGGCGGTACGAGCAGTACTTC. Translating gives CASSPLIGSSGRYEQYF. Looking up the rest from reference TRBV19 and TRBJ2-7 gives the full variable domain: DGGITQSPKYLFRKEGQNVTLSCEQNLNHDAMYWYRQDPGQGLRLIYYSQIVNDFQKGDIAEGYSVSREKKESFPLTVTSAQKNPTAFYLCASSPLIGSSGRYEQYFGPGTRLTVT.

This clonotype has just a few counts. J is TRBJ2-5 and V is TRBV10-3, with D possibly matching TRBD2 (7 bases). The germline CDR1 and CDR2 sequences are ENHRY and SYGVKD. V shed 6 bases and J shed 0 bases, with 14 bases lying between them. The CDR3 loop spans 15 amino acids. CDR3 amino acids: CAIRGKGGNQETQYF. In DNA, the CDR3 is TGTGCCATCAGGGGAAAGGGGGGGAACCAAGAGACCCAGTACTTC.